This TCR beta chain was observed in a study of cytomegalovirus exposure and HLA in healthy donors. The study ran its PCR with 60 Vbeta and 13 Jbeta primers. The table came from immunoSEQ multiplex PCR; TCRdb's copy has only in-frame clones and leaves some out. The table shows 80,000 to 100,000 clones, with about 83% occurring only once. Healthy bone marrow donors formed the donor group. Sequencing was done on a sample of PBMCs. The receptor's source is a female donor in good health and CMV-seropositive.

CDR3 sequence: CASSLVTANTEAFF. The CDR3 DNA reads TGTGCCAGCAGCTTGGTGACAGCCAACACTGAAGCTTTCTTT. This chain links TRBV5-6 with TRBJ1-1, with a tentative D call TRBD1 (5 bases). The CDR3 length is 14 residues. Trimming shortened V by 0 bases and J by 2 bases, and 8 bases separated the two germline ends. Germline assignment: CDR1 SGHDT and CDR2 YYEEEE. The full variable domain, its missing parts supplied by reference TRBV5-6 and TRBJ1-1, is DAGVTQSPTHLIKTRGQQVTLRCSPKSGHDTVSWYQQALGQGPQFIFQYYEEEERQRGNFPDRFSGHQFPNYSSELNVNALLLGDSALYLCASSLVTANTEAFFGQGTRLTVV.